The clone carrying this T cell receptor (beta chain) is medium-sized within its sample. What it recognizes is unknown. The data are from a study of T cell repertoires in aging, cancer and after chemotherapy. Study-wide context: Donors were grouped into six age bands spanning 30 or younger through 70 or older. Study-level points and caveats: Age-matched healthy donors had significantly more diverse, less clonal blood TCR repertoires than untreated cancer patients. In each cancer cohort, median generation probability increased across chemotherapy, suggesting thymic output rebounded.

Trimming removed 2 bases from V and 9 bases from J; junction bases left unmatched: 13. The CDR3 loop spans 16 amino acids. Germline V gene lookup returns CDR1 LNHDA and CDR2 SQIVND (reference sequence). Amplification of TCR beta used genomic DNA extracted from peripheral blood. Rearranged V-D-J TRB sequences were amplified with a mixed TRB-A/B primer pool. TCRdb re-called the multiplex PCR reads with MiXCR, one entry per CDR3 protein. In the table there are about 6,600 distinct CDR3 sequences, 20% to 25% of which are singletons. Sequenced material: blood. This sequence originates from a human donor with a blood cancer. The genes are TRBV19 and TRBJ2-1; 7 bases are shared with TRBD1. In DNA, the CDR3 is TGTGCCAGTAGTATACTGATACAGGGGTGGGGGAGTGAGCAGTTCTTC. Translation gives CASSILIQGWGSEQFF.